The 20 T cell receptor beta chains below were found in one sample sequenced in a study of blood T cell repertoires in COVID-19. The repertoire was sequenced with immunoSEQ multiplex PCR; TCRdb's copy has only in-frame clones and lacks some. The sample lists some 210,000 clones, approximately 91% occurring once. What was sequenced was peripheral blood. These receptors all come from a man in his fifties or sixties who had recovered from COVID-19.

The genes are TRBV7-3 and TRBJ2-7; 7 bases agree with TRBD2. V gave up 4 bases and J gave up 1 base; unmatched junction bases: 4. CDR3 length equals 14 residues. Germline V CDR1 and CDR2: SGHTA, FQGTGA. CDR3 in DNA: TGTGCCAGCAGCTCCCAAGCGGGGTCCTACGAGCAGTACTTC. It translates to CASSSQAGSYEQYF.

V and J are TRBV5-4 and TRBJ2-2, with D uncertain. V lost 4 bases and J 10 bases, leaving 23 bases between the germline ends. The length of the CDR3 is 16 residues. The germline V gene has CDR1 SGHNT and CDR2 YYREEE (reference sequence). CDR3 bases: TGTGCCAGCAGCGCAGACTTGTCCCTGGGTGGAGTGGAGCTGTTTTTT. This gives the protein CASSADLSLGGVELFF.

The chain has TRBV10-1 and TRBJ2-7, with 8 bases identical to TRBD1. The CDR3 runs 16 residues. Germline V gene sequence: CDR1 WNHNN, CDR2 SYGVQD (reference sequence). Trimming took 4 bases from V and 1 from J; bases not matched to a gene: 9. CDR3 protein: CASSATGQVKSYEQYF. The CDR3, as DNA: TGCGCCAGCAGTGCCACGGGACAGGTGAAATCCTACGAGCAGTACTTC.

This chain joins TRBV10-3 and TRBJ2-1; D is ambiguous. The germline gives CDR1 ENHRY, CDR2 SYGVKD. The V end was cut by 2 bases, the J end by 7 bases, with 18 bases between. The CDR3 runs to 16 residues. The CDR3 loop reads CAISERGTTPNNEQFF. DNA for the CDR3: TGTGCCATCAGTGAGCGAGGTACTACACCTAATAATGAGCAGTTCTTC.

The count of this clone is one. This rearrangement joins TRBV5-1 to TRBJ2-2; a weak D match, TRBD2 (5 bases). The V end was cut by 2 bases, the J end by 1 base, with 9 bases between. This CDR3 contains 15 residues. Germline V lookup: CDR1 SGHRS, CDR2 YFSETQ. The CDR3 protein is CASSLTRVNTGELFF. For the CDR3, the DNA is TGCGCCAGCAGCTTAACTAGGGTGAACACCGGGGAGCTGTTTTTT.

V is TRBV18 and J is TRBJ2-6; D ambiguous. Germline CDR1 is KGHSH and CDR2 is LQKENI. CDR3 size: 17 residues. The V end was cut by 0 bases, the J end by 0 bases, with 9 bases between. The CDR3 sequence is CASSPPQSSSGANVLTF. CDR3 sequence (DNA): TGTGCCAGCTCACCACCACAGAGCAGCTCTGGGGCCAACGTCCTGACTTTC.

In this sample, this clone turned up once. The chain links TRBV24-1 to TRBJ2-1; 8 positions match TRBD2. CDR1 is KGHDR, CDR2 SFDVKD, per germline. The CDR3 totals 16 residues. With 2 bases clipped from V and 5 bases from J, the junction kept 7 bases outside the gene matches. The CDR3 DNA is TGTGCCACCAGTGATTCCCCGGGACTAGGAAACAATGAGCAGTTCTTC. Its protein is CATSDSPGLGNNEQFF.

The V and J genes are TRBV6-6 and TRBJ2-7; 9 positions match TRBD1. The CDR3 covers 14 residues. Trimming cost V 6 bases and J 4 bases; bases outside gene matches: 7. Germline V lookup: CDR1 MNHNY, CDR2 SVGAGI (reference sequence). The CDR3, as DNA: TGTGCCAGCAGACTCCGGGACAGGGCTTACGAGCAGTACTTC. It encodes CASRLRDRAYEQYF.

This clone was observed a few times. CDR3 amino acids: CASSLWGQNTEAFF. CDR3 sequence (DNA): TGCGCCAGCAGCTTGTGGGGACAGAACACTGAAGCTTTCTTT. The chain is built from TRBV5-1 and TRBJ1-1, with a weak D call TRBD1 (6 bases). Trimming pared 1 base from V and 1 base from J, leaving 8 bases between. Germline loops: CDR1 SGHRS, CDR2 YFSETQ. The CDR3 is made up of 14 amino acids.

The rearrangement links TRBV10-3 to TRBJ1-3; D remains unclear. V lost 4 bases to trimming and J lost 9 bases, with 25 bases between them. In germline, CDR1 is ENHRY, CDR2 SYGVKD. This CDR3 spans 17 amino acids. The CDR3 region is CAISAPSKKATSGTIYF. The CDR3 nucleotides read TGTGCCATCAGTGCCCCCTCTAAGAAAGCAACAAGCGGCACCATATATTTT.

The rearrangement links TRBV7-2 to TRBJ2-3; D possibly corresponds to TRBD1 (6 bases). Trimming removed 7 bases from V and 2 bases from J, with 10 bases in between. CDR3 length equals 13 residues. Per germline, CDR1 SGHTA and CDR2 FQGNSA. CDR3 in DNA: TGTGCCAGCAAAAGGGGGTACACAGATACGCAGTATTTT. Amino acid sequence: CASKRGYTDTQYF.

The V and J genes are TRBV25-1 and TRBJ2-1; 10 nucleotides match TRBD2. CDR3 length equals 15 residues. Trimming took 1 base from V and 6 from J; bases not matched to a gene: 3. CDR1 and CDR2 from the germline V gene are MGHDK and SYGVNS. CDR3 sequence reads: CASSEWERGGNEQFF. CDR3 nucleotide sequence: TGTGCCAGCAGTGAATGGGAGCGGGGGGGCAATGAGCAGTTCTTC.

The chain links TRBV3-1 (or the pseudogene TRBV3-2) to TRBJ2-5; possible D gene TRBD1, 6 bases. There are 15 residues in the CDR3. Germline-derived CDR1 and CDR2 are LGHDT and YNNKEL (reference sequence). V dropped 4 bases and J dropped 1 base, with 13 bases sitting between them. The CDR3 DNA is TGTGCCAGCAGCCGAGAACAGGGAACCCAAGAGACCCAGTACTTC. It specifies CASSREQGTQETQYF.

The rearrangement joins TRBV20-1 to TRBJ2-5; D is uncertain. The V and J ends lost 3 bases and 0 bases respectively, with 14 bases between them. The CDR3 loop spans 15 amino acids. Germline V gene data show CDR1 as DFQATT and CDR2 as SNEGSKA (reference sequence). The CDR3 DNA sequence: TGCAGTGCTAGTGAAAGCGTCGGCTACCAAGAGACCCAGTACTTC. Translation: CSASESVGYQETQYF.

This clone has just a few counts. Distinct nucleotide sequences in the sample also encode this CDR3. The DNA for the CDR3 is TGTGCCAGTAGTATAGATAGTAGCAATCAGCCCCAGCATTTT. This sequence encodes CASSIDSSNQPQHF. The rearrangement uses TRBV19 and TRBJ1-5; D gene unclear. Trimming removed 0 bases from V and 0 bases from J, with 3 bases in between. CDR1 is LNHDA and CDR2 is SQIVND in the germline V gene (reference sequence). CDR3 length: 14 amino acids.

This clone has more than one count but fewer than ten. The V and J genes are TRBV27 and TRBJ1-6; D might be TRBD1 (6 bases). V lost 0 bases and J lost 10, with 13 bases in between. The germline V gene has CDR1 MNHEY and CDR2 SMNVEV (reference sequence). This CDR3 contains 15 residues. CDR3 coding DNA: TGTGCCAGCAGTTTATCGGCAGGGGCGAGGTCACCCCTCCACTTT. Translated: CASSLSAGARSPLHF.

V usage is TRBV29-1 and J usage is TRBJ1-5; 7 bases match TRBD1. The CDR3 length is 12 residues. Germline trimming cut 7 bases from V and 2 bases from J; bases unmatched to any gene: 2. Per the germline V gene, CDR1 is SQVTM and CDR2 is ANQGSEA. CDR3 nucleotides: TGCAGCGCCGGACAGGGCAATCAGCCCCAGCATTTT. As protein: CSAGQGNQPQHF.

The gene calls are TRBV5-1 and TRBJ2-1; TRBD1 matches 8 bases. Germline lookup yields CDR1 SGHRS and CDR2 YFSETQ. CDR3 length: 16 amino acids. Trimming cost V 3 bases and J 3 bases; bases outside gene matches: 8. In DNA, the CDR3 is TGCGCCAGCAGCTCGACCGGGACAGGAGTCTACAATGAGCAGTTCTTC. Amino acids: CASSSTGTGVYNEQFF.

The gene calls are TRBV20-1 and TRBJ1-3, with D perhaps TRBD1 (6 bases). V was shortened by 3 bases and J by 4 bases, with 13 bases between the two germline ends. Germline V gene sequence: CDR1 DFQATT, CDR2 SNEGSKA (reference sequence). This CDR3 is 14 amino acids long. The CDR3, as DNA: TGCAGTGCTAGTAACAGGGTAGAAGGAAACACCATATATTTT. It codes for CSASNRVEGNTIYF.

V and J are TRBV5-6 and TRBJ2-4, with TRBD2 identical over 7 bases. The CDR3 totals 15 residues. Per the germline V gene, CDR1 is SGHDT and CDR2 is YYEEEE. V gave up 2 bases and J gave up 8 bases; unmatched junction bases: 10. The CDR3 bases are TGTGCCAGCAGCTTCTTGGGCGGGAGCGCGGACATTCAGTACTTC. Translated: CASSFLGGSADIQYF.